The present T cell receptor beta chain was sequenced within a study of shared clonotypes between healthy human individuals. As for the study in general: Each donor contributed plates that comprised three CD4 naive, three CD4 memory, two CD8 naive and one CD8 memory. Study-level results: Estimated clonotype richness was generally higher in naive than memory subsets. Rarefaction showed sorted-subset sequencing was incomplete despite large depth.

Worth noting for this clone: Its antigen is currently unknown.

Germline V lookup: CDR1 SQVTM, CDR2 ANQGSEA. The CDR3 sequence is 14 residues long. Between the trimmed V and J ends, which lost 0 bases and 7 bases, there was a span of 13 bases. Every subset's genomic DNA went evenly onto several immunoSEQ plates. Measured with immunoSEQ multiplex PCR; TCRdb has only the in-frame clones, and not every one. The sample lists about 2 million clones; 85% to 95% were seen once. The naive CD8 population came from CD45RO-negative cells selected for CCR7, without terminally differentiated effector memory CD45RA+ cells. The TCR sequence derives from a man between 18 and 29 years old in good health. Sample: naive CD8+ T cells sorted from blood. This rearrangement joins TRBV29-1 to TRBJ2-1, with D unclear. The CDR3, as DNA: TGCAGCGTTGAAGATGGTACTTACACTAATGAGCAGTTCTTC. Its translation: CSVEDGTYTNEQFF.